This TCR beta chain was found in a study of cytomegalovirus exposure and HLA in healthy donors. The study, taken as a whole, reports: As confirmed in vitro, three CMV-associated chains were specific for CMV antigens. Across donors, most TCRs were seen rarely, yet some public ones were widespread.

Germline values: CDR1 MGHDK, CDR2 SYGVNS. The CDR3 is 15 amino acids. Trimming pared 1 base from V and 7 bases from J, leaving 13 bases between. This clone was recorded once. The antigen remains unidentified. PCR employed 60 Vbeta and 13 Jbeta primers. The assay was immunoSEQ multiplex PCR, and TCRdb's table has in-frame clones only and misses some. Of 210,000 or so clones in the sample, under 85% were seen once. This sequence was found in a woman in her fifties or sixties in good health and CMV-seropositive. The chain recombines TRBV25-1 with TRBJ1-4, with unresolved D. Sequencing input: PBMCs. The DNA for the CDR3 is TGTGCCAGCAGTGAATTCGGTGGCGGAGGTGAAAAACTGTTTTTT. Translating gives CASSEFGGGGEKLFF.